A single sample is the source of the 18 T cell receptor beta chains below, sequenced in a study of blood T cell repertoires in COVID-19. The assay was immunoSEQ multiplex PCR, and TCRdb's table has in-frame clones only and misses some. Of roughly 220,000 clones listed, 80% to 85% were seen once; the top ten hold nearly 20%. Sequencing input: peripheral blood. These receptors were collected from a man aged 30-40 years with active or convalescent COVID-19.

This chain joins TRBV5-6 and TRBJ2-7; D is ambiguous. The CDR3 is made up of 14 amino acids. Germline V gene data show CDR1 as SGHDT and CDR2 as YYEEEE. Trimming removed 0 bases from V and 0 bases from J, with 7 bases in between. Here the CDR3 DNA reads TGTGCCAGCAGCTTGGGGCAGTTCTCCTACGAGCAGTACTTC. Its translation: CASSLGQFSYEQYF.

The J gene is TRBJ1-4, the V gene TRBV7-9; D remains ambiguous. The ends were cut back, 5 bases at V and 13 bases at J, with 14 bases in the middle. The CDR3 extends over 12 amino acids. The V gene's germline CDR1 is SEHNR and CDR2 FQNEAQ (reference sequence). CDR3 amino acids: CASSPHRLGLFF. In DNA, the CDR3 is TGTGCCAGCAGCCCCCATCGACTAGGACTGTTTTTT.

This clone was seen just once. The V call is TRBV7-2, the J call TRBJ2-2; TRBD1 agrees at 7 bases. The V gene's germline CDR1 is SGHTA and CDR2 FQGNSA. V shed 5 bases and J 2 bases; nucleotides not matched to a gene: 5. This CDR3 is 15 amino acids long. CDR3 region: CASSHRDRNTGELFF. In DNA, the CDR3 is TGTGCCAGCAGCCACCGGGACAGAAACACCGGGGAGCTGTTTTTT.

This chain joins TRBV15 and TRBJ1-1; TRBD1 might be the D (6 bases). Germline loops: CDR1 LNHNV, CDR2 YYDKDF (reference sequence). The CDR3 covers 15 residues. V was pared by 2 bases and J by 2 bases, with 12 bases between. The CDR3 region is CATSRLEGVNTEAFF. The DNA of the CDR3 is TGTGCCACCAGCAGACTAGAGGGGGTAAACACTGAAGCTTTCTTT.

V usage is TRBV19 and J usage is TRBJ1-1, with 9 bases fitting TRBD1. From germline, CDR1 is LNHDA and CDR2 SQIVND (reference sequence). This CDR3 contains 13 residues. V was pared by 11 bases and J by 4 bases, with 8 bases of the junction left unmatched. The CDR3 spells CASSPTGGTEAFF. CDR3 sequence (DNA): TGTGCCTCTAGCCCGACAGGGGGCACTGAAGCTTTCTTT.

This clone occurred once. V and J are TRBV4-3 and TRBJ1-2; weak D call: TRBD1 (5 bases). Germline CDR1 and CDR2: LGHNA and YSLEER. The CDR3 is made up of 14 amino acids. Trimming removed 4 bases at V and 12 bases at J, with 21 bases between. The CDR3 sequence is CASSPLGGFSANTF. The CDR3 region has the DNA TGCGCCAGCAGCCCTCTCGGGGGTTTTTCTGCCAACACCTTC.

In nucleotides, the CDR3 is TGTGCCAGCAGCTTTGCAGCGATCACGAAAGAGACCCAGTACTTC. This codes for CASSFAAITKETQYF. The chain uses TRBV11-2 and TRBJ2-5, with D hard to call. Germline V lookup: CDR1 SGHAT, CDR2 FQNNGV. Trimming pared 3 bases from V and 3 bases from J, leaving 14 bases between. The CDR3 has 15 residues. The whole variable domain, filled in from reference TRBV11-2 and TRBJ2-5, reads EAGVAQSPRYKIIEKRQSVAFWCNPISGHATLYWYQQILGQGPKLLIQFQNNGVVDDSQLPKDRFSAERLKGVDSTLKIQPAKLEDSAVYLCASSFAAITKETQYFGPGTRLLVL.

The V gene is TRBV6-5, the J gene TRBJ2-7; 9 nucleotides align to TRBD1. The germline gives CDR1 MNHEY, CDR2 SVGAGI. This CDR3 has 12 amino acids. The J segment lost 9 bases and the V segment lost 5 bases, leaving 5 bases of the junction unmatched. CDR3 residues: CASSTGTGTQYF. In nucleotides, the CDR3 is TGTGCCAGCAGTACCGGGACAGGGACGCAGTACTTC.

The V and J genes are TRBV18 and TRBJ2-4; D is possibly TRBD2 (6 bases). There are 16 residues in the CDR3. V lost 3 bases, J lost 0 bases, and 12 bases lay in between. Per germline, CDR1 KGHSH and CDR2 LQKENI. CDR3 DNA sequence: TGTGCCAGCTCACCTTTGCGGGATTTAGCCAAAAACATTCAGTACTTC. Protein product: CASSPLRDLAKNIQYF.

The V and J genes are TRBV28 and TRBJ1-2, with D possibly matching TRBD1 (5 bases). CDR3 length: 14 amino acids. The ends were cut back, 5 bases at V and 10 bases at J, with 20 bases in the middle. Germline V gene sequence: CDR1 MDHEN, CDR2 SYDVKM. The CDR3 sequence: CASSNGQRGPFYTF. The CDR3 bases are TGTGCCAGCAGTAACGGACAACGCGGACCCTTCTACACCTTC.

This clone was seen only once. The rearrangement links TRBV7-2 to TRBJ2-1; TRBD2 matches at 10 bases. The germline CDR1 and CDR2 sequences are SGHTA and FQGNSA. The CDR3 sequence is 13 residues long. V gave up 4 bases and J gave up 8 bases; unmatched junction bases: 2. CDR3 DNA sequence: TGTGCCAGCAGCTCAGCGGGAGGGGATGAGCAGTTCTTC. Amino acids: CASSSAGGDEQFF.

The chain recombines TRBV4-2 with TRBJ1-1, with 11 bases that match TRBD1. CDR1 and CDR2 (germline): LGHNA, YNFKEQ. This CDR3 is 17 amino acids long. The V gene end was trimmed by 0 bases and the J gene end by 2 bases; junction bases not matched to a gene: 5. In DNA, the CDR3 is TGTGCCAGCAGCCAAGACCGGGGACAGGGGGGCAACACTGAAGCTTTCTTT. The encoded protein is CASSQDRGQGGNTEAFF.

V is TRBV28 and J is TRBJ2-6, with 12 positions matching TRBD2. Germline V gene data show CDR1 as MDHEN and CDR2 as SYDVKM. The J segment lost 3 bases and the V segment lost 6 bases, leaving 0 bases of the junction unmatched. The CDR3 length is 15 residues. CDR3 nucleotide sequence: TGTGCCAGCAGGACTAGCGGGAGTGGGGCCAACGTCCTGACTTTC. It translates to CASRTSGSGANVLTF.

The chain is built from TRBV6-6 and TRBJ2-7, with 9 bases identical to TRBD1. Germline trimming cut 8 bases from V and 7 bases from J; bases unmatched to any gene: 15. Per the germline V gene, CDR1 is MNHNY and CDR2 is SVGAGI (reference sequence). This CDR3 spans 15 amino acids. CDR3 DNA sequence: TGTGCCAGCGCCTCCCCCTGGGACAGGGAGGGAGAGCAGTACTTC. Translating it yields CASASPWDREGEQYF.

This clone came up once. The chain carries TRBV11-2 and TRBJ2-2; 8 bases agree with TRBD1. Trimming cost V 4 bases and J 6 bases; bases outside gene matches: 10. The CDR3 contains 16 residues. CDR1 and CDR2 from the germline V gene are SGHAT and FQNNGV. The CDR3 region has the DNA TGTGCCAGCAGCTACTCACAGGGGGAGAAGGCCGGGGAGCTGTTTTTT. Protein product: CASSYSQGEKAGELFF.

V is TRBV5-1 and J is TRBJ2-1; 7 bases are a match to TRBD2. This CDR3 region has 16 residues. J lost 6 bases, V lost 0 bases, and 9 bases had no gene match. CDR1 SGHRS and CDR2 YFSETQ come from the germline V gene. In DNA form, the CDR3 reads TGCGCCAGCAGCTTGGATGCGGGAGTAATCCCCAATGAGCAGTTCTTC. Protein: CASSLDAGVIPNEQFF.

This sequence joins TRBV2 and TRBJ2-5, with TRBD1 identical over 10 bases. The CDR3 covers 15 residues. Trimming at V came to 6 bases and at J to 4 bases, leaving 8 bases not matched to a gene. Germline lookup yields CDR1 SNHLY and CDR2 FYNNEI. The CDR3 nucleotides read TGTGCCAGCAGGGTTCGACAGGGGGCGAGAGAGACCCAGTACTTC. Protein sequence: CASRVRQGARETQYF.

The chain is built from TRBV6-2 or TRBV6-3 and TRBJ1-6; no firm D call. This CDR3 has 12 amino acids. CDR1 MNHEY and CDR2 SVGEGT come from the germline V gene. Deletions cut 2 bases from V and 7 bases from J, with 3 bases between. CDR3 in amino acids: CASSYSNSPLHF. The CDR3 region has the DNA TGTGCCAGCAGTTACAGCAATTCACCCCTCCACTTT.